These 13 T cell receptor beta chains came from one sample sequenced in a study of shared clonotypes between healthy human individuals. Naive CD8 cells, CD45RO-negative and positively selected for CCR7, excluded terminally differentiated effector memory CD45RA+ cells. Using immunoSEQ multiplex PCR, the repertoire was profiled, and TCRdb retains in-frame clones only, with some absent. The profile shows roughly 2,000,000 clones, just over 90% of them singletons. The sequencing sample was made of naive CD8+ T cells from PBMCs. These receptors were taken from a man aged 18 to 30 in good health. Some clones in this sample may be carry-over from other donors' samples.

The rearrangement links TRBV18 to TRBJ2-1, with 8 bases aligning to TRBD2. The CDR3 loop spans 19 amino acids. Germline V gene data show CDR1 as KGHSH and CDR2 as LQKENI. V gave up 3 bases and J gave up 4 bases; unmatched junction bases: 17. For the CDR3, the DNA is TGTGCCAGCTCACCCGAGGGTCAAGTTAGCGGGACCAAATACAATGAGCAGTTCTTC. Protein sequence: CASSPEGQVSGTKYNEQFF. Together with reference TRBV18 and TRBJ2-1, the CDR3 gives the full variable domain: NAGVMQNPRHLVRRRGQEARLRCSPMKGHSHVYWYRQLPEEGLKFMVYLQKENIIDESGMPKERFSAEFPKEGPSILRIQQVVRGDSAAYFCASSPEGQVSGTKYNEQFFGPGTRLTVL.

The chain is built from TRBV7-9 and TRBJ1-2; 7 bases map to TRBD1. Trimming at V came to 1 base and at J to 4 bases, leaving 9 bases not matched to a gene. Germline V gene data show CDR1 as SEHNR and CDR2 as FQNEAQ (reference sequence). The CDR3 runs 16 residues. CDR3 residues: CASSLGEGQSSYGYTF. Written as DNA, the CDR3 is TGTGCCAGCAGCTTAGGGGAGGGACAGTCAAGCTATGGCTACACCTTC.

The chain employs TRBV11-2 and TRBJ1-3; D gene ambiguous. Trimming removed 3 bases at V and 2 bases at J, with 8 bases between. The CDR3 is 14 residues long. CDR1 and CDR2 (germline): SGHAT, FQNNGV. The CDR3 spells CASSFWEAGNTIYF. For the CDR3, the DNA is TGTGCCAGCAGCTTTTGGGAGGCTGGAAACACCATATATTTT.

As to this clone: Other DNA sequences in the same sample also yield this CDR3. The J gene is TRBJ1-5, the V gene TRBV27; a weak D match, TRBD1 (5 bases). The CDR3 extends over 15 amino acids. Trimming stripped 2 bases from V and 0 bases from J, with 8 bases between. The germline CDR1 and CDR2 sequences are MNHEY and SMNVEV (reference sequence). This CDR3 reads CASSLSGGSNQPQHF. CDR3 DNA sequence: TGTGCCAGCAGTTTAAGCGGGGGTAGCAATCAGCCCCAGCATTTT.

The CDR3 DNA follows: TGTGCCAGCAGCTTAGATGGTCTCCTAGTCCTTCCCAATGAGCAGTTCTTC. This codes for CASSLDGLLVLPNEQFF. The chain joins TRBV7-2 to TRBJ2-1; D ambiguous. The length of the CDR3 is 17 residues. V was pared by 1 base and J by 6 bases, with 19 bases between. Per germline, CDR1 SGHTA and CDR2 FQGNSA.

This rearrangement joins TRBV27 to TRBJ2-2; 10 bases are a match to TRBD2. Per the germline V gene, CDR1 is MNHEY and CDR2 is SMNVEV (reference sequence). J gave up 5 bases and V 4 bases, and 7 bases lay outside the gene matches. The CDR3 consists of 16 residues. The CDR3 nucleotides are TGTGCCAGCAGTTCTAACAGCGGGAGGGTGACCGGGGAGCTGTTTTTT. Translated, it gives CASSSNSGRVTGELFF.

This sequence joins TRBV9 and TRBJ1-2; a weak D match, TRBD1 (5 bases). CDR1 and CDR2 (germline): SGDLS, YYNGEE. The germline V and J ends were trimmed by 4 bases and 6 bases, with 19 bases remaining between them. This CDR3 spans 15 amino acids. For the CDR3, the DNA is TGTGCCAGCAGCCCCGGTCGACAGCTACAGCATGGCTACACCTTC. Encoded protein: CASSPGRQLQHGYTF.

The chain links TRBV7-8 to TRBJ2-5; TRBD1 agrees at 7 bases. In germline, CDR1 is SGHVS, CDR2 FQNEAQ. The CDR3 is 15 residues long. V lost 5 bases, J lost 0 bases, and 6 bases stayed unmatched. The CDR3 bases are TGTGCCAGCAGCGATCGACAGGGATACCAAGAGACCCAGTACTTC. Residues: CASSDRQGYQETQYF. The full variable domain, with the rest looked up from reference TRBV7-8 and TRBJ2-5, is GAGVSQSPRYKVAKRGQDVALRCDPISGHVSLFWYQQALGQGPEFLTYFQNEAQLDKSGLPSDRFFAERPEGSVSTLKIQRTQQEDSAVYLCASSDRQGYQETQYFGPGTRLLVL.

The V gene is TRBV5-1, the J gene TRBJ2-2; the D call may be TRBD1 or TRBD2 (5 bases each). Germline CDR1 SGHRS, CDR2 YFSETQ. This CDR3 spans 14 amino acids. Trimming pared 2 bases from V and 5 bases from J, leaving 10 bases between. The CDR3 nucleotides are TGCGCCAGCAGCTTCGGGACGGCAACCGGGGAGCTGTTTTTT. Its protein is CASSFGTATGELFF. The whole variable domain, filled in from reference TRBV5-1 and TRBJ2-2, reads KAGVTQTPRYLIKTRGQQVTLSCSPISGHRSVSWYQQTPGQGLQFLFEYFSETQRNKGNFPGRFSGRQFSNSRSEMNVSTLELGDSALYLCASSFGTATGELFFGEGSRLTVL.

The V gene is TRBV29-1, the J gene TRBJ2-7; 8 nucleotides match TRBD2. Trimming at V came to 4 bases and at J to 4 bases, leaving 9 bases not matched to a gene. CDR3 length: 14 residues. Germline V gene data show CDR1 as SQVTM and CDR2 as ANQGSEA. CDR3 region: CSVVPGGAGYEQYF. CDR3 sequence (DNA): TGCAGCGTTGTTCCGGGGGGGGCAGGATACGAGCAGTACTTC.

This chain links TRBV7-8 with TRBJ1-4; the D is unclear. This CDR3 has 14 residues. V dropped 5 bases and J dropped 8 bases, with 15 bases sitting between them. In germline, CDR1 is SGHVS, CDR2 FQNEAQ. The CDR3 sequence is CASSLQQRIEKLFF. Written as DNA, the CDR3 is TGTGCCAGCAGCCTGCAGCAGAGAATAGAAAAACTGTTTTTT.

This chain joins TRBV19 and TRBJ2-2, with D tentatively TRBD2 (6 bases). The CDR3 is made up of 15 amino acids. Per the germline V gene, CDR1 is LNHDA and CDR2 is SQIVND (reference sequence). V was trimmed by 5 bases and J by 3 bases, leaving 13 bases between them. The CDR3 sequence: CASSFPGEDTGELFF. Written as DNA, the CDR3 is TGTGCCAGTAGTTTTCCGGGAGAAGACACCGGGGAGCTGTTTTTT.

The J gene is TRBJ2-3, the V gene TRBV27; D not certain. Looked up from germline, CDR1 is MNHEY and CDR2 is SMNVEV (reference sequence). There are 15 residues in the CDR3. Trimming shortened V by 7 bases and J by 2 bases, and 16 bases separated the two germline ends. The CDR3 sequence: CASKTDRDLTDTQYF. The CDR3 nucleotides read TGTGCCAGCAAGACCGACCGAGACCTCACAGATACGCAGTATTTT.